The sequence of this T cell receptor beta chain was determined in a study of early T cells in non-severe SARS-CoV-2 infection. Germline V CDR1 and CDR2: LGHDT, YNNKEL (reference sequence). The CDR3 is 20 residues long. V shed 0 bases, J shed 0 bases, and the junction held 14 bases outside the gene matches. Tagging with unique molecular identifiers was applied to individual cDNA molecules. TCRdb recomputed calls from the 5' RACE reads with MiXCR, one row per CDR3 protein. The sample lists more than 60,000 distinct CDR3 sequences; under 15% were seen once. This clonotype showed up just a few times. The chain employs TRBV3-1 and TRBJ2-1, with 7 bases aligning to TRBD1. The material was whole blood, obtained at baseline. The source of this sequence is an adult who was a healthcare worker with PCR-confirmed SARS-CoV-2 infection or an uninfected control (not recorded which). Written as DNA, the CDR3 is TGTGCCAGCAGCCAAGAACGGCTCGGGACAGTCAGCCTCTCCTACAATGAGCAGTTCTTC. Protein sequence: CASSQERLGTVSLSYNEQFF.